This T cell receptor beta chain was identified during a study of STAT3 mutations in large granular lymphocyte leukemia. Overall study: More than half of T-LGLL patients received immunosuppressive therapy. Findings and caveats of the study: In about 30% of the 18 patients, new TCR clonotypes emerged after therapy. Every T-cell large granular lymphocyte leukemia patient had at least one immunodominant TCR beta clonotype.

Only in-frame clones appear in the TCRdb table, and some are missing; sequencing was by immunoSEQ multiplex PCR. Of approximately 22,000 clones listed, approximately 94% were seen once; the top ten hold 6.5%. V was trimmed by 6 bases and J by 11 bases, leaving 15 bases between them. In germline, CDR1 is DFQATT, CDR2 SNEGSKA (reference sequence). The CDR3 loop spans 11 amino acids. In regard to this clone: Its antigen is not known.

This sequence joins TRBV20-1 and TRBJ2-3; D ambiguous. Sequenced material: peripheral blood mononuclear cells. This clonotype was obtained from a man aged 40-49 years with T-cell large granular lymphocyte leukemia. Some clones in this sample may be carry-over from other donors' samples. The chain's CDR3 is CSADLQPKQYF. For the CDR3, the DNA is TGCAGTGCCGACCTACAACCTAAGCAGTATTTT.